This T cell receptor beta chain was retrieved from a study of blood T cell repertoires in COVID-19. About the research overall: The study drew acute and convalescent COVID-19 samples from the United States, Italy and Spain. T cells, B-cell-depleted T cells, or PBMCs supplied cDNA or gDNA.

In the original workflow: Estimated nucleated cell counts came from reference gene primer amplification. Only in-frame clones appear in the TCRdb table, and some are missing; sequencing was by immunoSEQ multiplex PCR. Clonal size and the V and J genes are those of that table, whereas D and trimming came from the DNA. The sample includes fewer than 400,000 clones, around 90% of them seen just once. The clonotype was recovered from a human donor in a cohort sampled during active COVID-19. The source material was peripheral blood.

The CDR3 spells CASSFGDRGGYGYTF. The CDR3 nucleotides read TGTGCCAGCAGTTTCGGTGACAGGGGCGGCTATGGCTACACCTTC. The V call is TRBV28, the J call TRBJ1-2; 8 nucleotides agree with TRBD1. V shed 3 bases, J shed 4 bases, and the junction held 7 bases outside the gene matches. This CDR3 comprises 15 residues. Germline V CDR1 and CDR2: MDHEN, SYDVKM.